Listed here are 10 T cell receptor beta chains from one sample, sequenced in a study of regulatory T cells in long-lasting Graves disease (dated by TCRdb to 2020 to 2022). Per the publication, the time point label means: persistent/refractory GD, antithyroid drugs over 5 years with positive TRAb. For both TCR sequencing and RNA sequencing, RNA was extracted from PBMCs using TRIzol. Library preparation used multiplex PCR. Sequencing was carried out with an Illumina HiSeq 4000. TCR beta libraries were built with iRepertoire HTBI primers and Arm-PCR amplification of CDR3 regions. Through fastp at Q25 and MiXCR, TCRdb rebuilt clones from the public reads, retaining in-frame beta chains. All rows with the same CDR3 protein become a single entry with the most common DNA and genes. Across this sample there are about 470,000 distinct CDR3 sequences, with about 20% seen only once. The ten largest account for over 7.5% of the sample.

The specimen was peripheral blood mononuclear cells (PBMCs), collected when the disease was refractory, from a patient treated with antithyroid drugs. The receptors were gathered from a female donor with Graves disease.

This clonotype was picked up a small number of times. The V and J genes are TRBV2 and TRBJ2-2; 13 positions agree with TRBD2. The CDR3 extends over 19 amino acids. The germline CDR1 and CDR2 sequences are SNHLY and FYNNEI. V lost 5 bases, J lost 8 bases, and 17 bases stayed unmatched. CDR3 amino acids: CASSPVTGLAGKGSGELFF. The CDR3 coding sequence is TGTGCCAGCAGTCCCGTAACGGGACTAGCGGGAAAGGGCTCGGGGGAGCTGTTTTTT.

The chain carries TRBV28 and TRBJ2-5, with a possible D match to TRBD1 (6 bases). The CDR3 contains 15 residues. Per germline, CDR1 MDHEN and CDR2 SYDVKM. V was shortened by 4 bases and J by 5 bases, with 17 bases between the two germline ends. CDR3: CASSSYQGPPETQYF. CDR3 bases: TGTGCCAGCAGTTCCTATCAGGGGCCGCCGGAGACCCAGTACTTC.

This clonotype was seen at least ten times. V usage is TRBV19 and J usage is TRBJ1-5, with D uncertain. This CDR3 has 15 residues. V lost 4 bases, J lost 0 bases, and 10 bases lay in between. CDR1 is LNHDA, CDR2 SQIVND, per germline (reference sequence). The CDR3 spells CASSTRTVSNQPQHF. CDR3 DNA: TGTGCCAGTAGTACCCGGACTGTTAGCAATCAGCCCCAGCATTTT.

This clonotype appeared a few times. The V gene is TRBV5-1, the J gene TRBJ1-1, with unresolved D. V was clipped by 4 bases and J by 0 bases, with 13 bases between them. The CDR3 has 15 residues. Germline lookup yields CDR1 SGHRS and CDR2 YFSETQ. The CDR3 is CASSRGEVVNTEAFF. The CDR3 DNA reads TGCGCCAGCAGCCGTGGAGAGGTTGTGAACACTGAAGCTTTCTTT.

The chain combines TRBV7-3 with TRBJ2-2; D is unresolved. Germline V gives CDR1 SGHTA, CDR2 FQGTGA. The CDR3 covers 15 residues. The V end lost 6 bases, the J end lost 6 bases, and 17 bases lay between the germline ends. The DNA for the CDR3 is TGTGCCAGCAGTTTAGGTCTCAGACCTGCCGGGGAGCTGTTTTTT. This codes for CASSLGLRPAGELFF.

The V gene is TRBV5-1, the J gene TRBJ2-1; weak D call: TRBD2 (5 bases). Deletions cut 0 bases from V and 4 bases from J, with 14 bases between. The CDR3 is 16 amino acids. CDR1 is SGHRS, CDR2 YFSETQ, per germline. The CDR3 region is CASSLAGGVQYNEQFF. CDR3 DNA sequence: TGCGCCAGCAGCTTGGCCGGAGGCGTACAGTACAATGAGCAGTTCTTC.

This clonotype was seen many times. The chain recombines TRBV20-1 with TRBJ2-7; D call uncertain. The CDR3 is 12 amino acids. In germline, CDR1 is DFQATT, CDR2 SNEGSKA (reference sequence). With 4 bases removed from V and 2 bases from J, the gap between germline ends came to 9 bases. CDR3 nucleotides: TGCAGTGCTACGGACCATACCTACGAGCAGTACTTC. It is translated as CSATDHTYEQYF.

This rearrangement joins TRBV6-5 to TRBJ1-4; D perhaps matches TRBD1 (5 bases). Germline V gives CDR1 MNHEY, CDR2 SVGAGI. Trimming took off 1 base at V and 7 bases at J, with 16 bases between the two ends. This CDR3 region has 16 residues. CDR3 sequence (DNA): TGTGCCAGCAGTTACTACTACGGGGCAGAGAGTGAAAAACTGTTTTTT. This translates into CASSYYYGAESEKLFF.

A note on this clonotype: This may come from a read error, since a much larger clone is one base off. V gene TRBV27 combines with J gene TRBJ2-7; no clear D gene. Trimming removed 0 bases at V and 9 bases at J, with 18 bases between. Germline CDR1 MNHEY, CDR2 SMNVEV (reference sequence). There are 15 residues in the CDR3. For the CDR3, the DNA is TGTGCCAGCAGTTTATCGGTCGGCAGGATCCACGGGCAGTACTTC. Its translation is CASSLSVGRIHGQYF.

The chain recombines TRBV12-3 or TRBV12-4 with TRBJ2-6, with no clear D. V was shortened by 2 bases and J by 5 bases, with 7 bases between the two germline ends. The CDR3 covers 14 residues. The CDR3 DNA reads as TGTGCCAGCAGTTTATCCGTATGGGCCAACGTCCTGACTTTC. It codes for CASSLSVWANVLTF.